Listed below are T cell receptor beta chains from one sample, sequenced in a study of cytomegalovirus exposure and HLA in healthy donors. Sequencing used immunoSEQ multiplex PCR; TCRdb keeps in-frame clones, though not all of them. The table records 100,000 to 150,000 clones, around 76% of them present only once. The sequenced material came from PBMCs. All receptors come from a man in his fifties or sixties in good health and CMV-seropositive. CDR3s include the opening cysteine and the closing phenylalanine or tryptophan. D genes are given only for firm matches. Expanded clones are given a class, and other clones once, few, many or no size at all.

.	TRBV27	.	TRBJ2-7	CASSLQGSYEQYF	TGTGCCAGCAGTCTCCAGGGATCCTACGAGCAGTACTTC
.	TRBV5-3	few	TRBJ2-7	CASSLAASEKYEQYF	TGTGCCAGCAGCTTGGCGGCTAGCGAGAAATACGAGCAGTACTTC
.	TRBV10-3	.	TRBJ2-7	CAISSAGRAGTHEQYF	TGTGCCATCAGTTCGGCGGGTCGGGCCGGCACCCACGAGCAGTACTTC
TRBD2	TRBV5-5	.	TRBJ2-3	CASRFSGGVVGTDTQYF	TGTGCCAGCAGATTTAGCGGGGGGGTGGTCGGCACAGATACGCAGTATTTT
.	TRBV6-1	.	TRBJ2-1	CASSGDTYNEQFF	TGTGCCAGCAGTGGAGATACGTACAATGAGCAGTTCTTC
TRBD1	TRBV5-1	.	TRBJ1-3	CASSQDRAGNTIYF	TGCGCCAGCAGCCAGGACAGGGCAGGAAACACCATATATTTT
.	TRBV30	few	TRBJ1-1	CAWSVLGNTEAFF	TGTGCCTGGAGTGTACTTGGGAACACTGAAGCTTTCTTT
TRBD1	TRBV18	.	TRBJ2-3	CASSPGQGVDTQYF	TGTGCCAGCTCACCGGGACAGGGAGTAGATACGCAGTATTTT
TRBD1	TRBV28	.	TRBJ1-5	CASRWRQGSNQPQHF	TGTGCCAGCAGGTGGAGACAGGGGAGCAATCAGCCCCAGCATTTT
TRBD1	TRBV5-6	.	TRBJ1-1	CASSLAGQGLLRGTEAFF	TGTGCCAGCAGCTTGGCGGGACAGGGGCTATTGCGGGGCACTGAAGCTTTCTTT
TRBD1	TRBV2	.	TRBJ1-1	CASSDDRGMNTEAFF	TGTGCCAGCAGTGACGACAGGGGGATGAACACTGAAGCTTTCTTT
TRBD2	TRBV9	.	TRBJ2-3	CASSVHSSGSTDTQYF	TGTGCCAGCAGCGTCCATTCTAGCGGGAGCACAGATACGCAGTATTTT
.	TRBV5-1	.	TRBJ2-3	CASSGGQGSAQYF	TGCGCCAGCAGCGGGGGCCAAGGGAGTGCGCAGTATTTT
.	TRBV7-9	.	TRBJ1-2	CSSSLVVLEGYTF	TGTTCCAGCAGCTTAGTCGTTTTGGAGGGCTACACCTTC
.	TRBV2	.	TRBJ2-5	CATGGSQETQYF	TGTGCCACCGGCGGGTCTCAAGAGACCCAGTACTTC
.	TRBV10-3	.	TRBJ1-2	CAISESTPPGVRNYGYTF	TGTGCCATCAGTGAGTCGACTCCCCCAGGGGTACGTAACTATGGCTACACCTTC
.	TRBV28	.	TRBJ1-1	CASSLVPRGTEAFF	TGTGCCAGCAGTTTGGTCCCCCGGGGGACTGAAGCTTTCTTT
TRBD1	TRBV19	.	TRBJ1-1	CASSIQGVGMNTEAFF	TGTGCCAGTAGTATCCAGGGGGTCGGTATGAACACTGAAGCTTTCTTT
.	TRBV7-4	.	TRBJ2-7	CASSFRQAPYEQYF	TGTGCCAGCAGCTTCCGACAGGCTCCCTACGAGCAGTACTTC
.	TRBV6-6	.	TRBJ1-3	CASSYSGTYSGNTIYF	TGTGCCAGCAGTTACTCGGGCACATACTCTGGAAACACCATATATTTT
.	TRBV28	.	TRBJ1-1	CAGGGLGTEAFF	TGTGCCGGGGGGGGGCTGGGCACTGAAGCTTTCTTT
TRBD1	TRBV4-1	once	TRBJ1-3	CASSPGRGHSSGNTIYF	TGCGCCAGCAGCCCAGGAAGGGGGCACTCCTCTGGAAACACCATATATTTT
TRBD2	TRBV19	.	TRBJ2-7	CASRVGTSGEYEQYF	TGTGCCAGTAGGGTCGGGACTAGCGGAGAATACGAGCAGTACTTC
.	TRBV15	.	TRBJ2-1	CATSRAQGSYNEQFF	TGTGCCACCAGCAGAGCACAGGGCTCCTACAATGAGCAGTTCTTC
.	TRBV10-3	.	TRBJ2-6	CAISEWAGLSGANVLTF	TGTGCCATCAGTGAGTGGGCAGGCCTCTCTGGGGCCAACGTCCTGACTTTC
.	TRBV7-3	once	TRBJ2-7	CASSSAPRGEQYF	TGTGCCAGCAGCTCAGCCCCTAGAGGCGAGCAGTACTTC
TRBD1	TRBV9	few	TRBJ1-2	CASSDSTGGVFYGYTF	TGTGCCAGCAGTGATTCGACAGGGGGCGTTTTCTATGGCTACACCTTC
.	TRBV7-8	.	TRBJ1-2	CASSPRQTSTYGYTF	TGTGCCAGCAGCCCACGACAGACCAGCACCTATGGCTACACCTTC
TRBD1	TRBV10-3	.	TRBJ2-3	CAIRTGPSTDTQYF	TGTGCCATCCGGACAGGTCCGAGCACAGATACGCAGTATTTT
TRBD1	TRBV29-1	.	TRBJ1-2	CSVTGTGASGNGYTF	TGCAGCGTTACCGGGACAGGGGCCTCGGGAAATGGCTACACCTTC
TRBD1	TRBV6-6	.	TRBJ1-5	CASSYTGVGFNQPQHF	TGTGCCAGCAGTTACACAGGGGTAGGATTTAATCAGCCCCAGCATTTT
TRBD1	TRBV2	.	TRBJ2-1	CASRRSGQGNDEQFF	TGTGCCAGCAGACGGTCGGGACAGGGGAACGATGAGCAGTTCTTC
.	TRBV18	.	TRBJ1-1	CASSLNGENTEAFF	TGTGCCAGCTCACTCAACGGGGAGAACACTGAAGCTTTCTTT
.	TRBV18	.	TRBJ2-3	CASSLYTDTQYF	TGTGCCAGCTCCTTATACACAGATACGCAGTATTTT
TRBD1	TRBV27	.	TRBJ2-5	CATKIIGQGQETQYF	TGTGCCACCAAAATTATAGGACAGGGGCAAGAGACCCAGTACTTC
.	TRBV5-1	.	TRBJ2-5	CASSPKTFQETQYF	TGCGCCAGCAGCCCAAAGACATTCCAAGAGACCCAGTACTTC
TRBD1	TRBV2	.	TRBJ1-6	CASTRDSSNSPLHF	TGTGCCAGCACCCGGGACAGTAGTAATTCACCCCTCCACTTT
TRBD1	TRBV5-1	.	TRBJ1-1	CASSLATGVWTEAFF	TGCGCCAGCAGCTTAGCCACAGGGGTCTGGACTGAAGCTTTCTTT
.	TRBV5-7	once	TRBJ1-2	CASSHYSAGADYGYTF	TGTGCCAGCAGCCACTACTCCGCGGGTGCGGACTATGGCTACACCTTC
TRBD1	TRBV27	.	TRBJ1-4	CASSIRQGADEKLFF	TGTGCCAGCAGCATCAGACAGGGGGCAGATGAAAAACTGTTTTTT